This TCR beta chain is from a study of cytomegalovirus exposure and HLA in healthy donors. The CDR3 is 14 residues long. The V and J ends lost 2 bases and 1 base respectively, with 9 bases between them. CDR1 SGHRS and CDR2 YFSETQ come from the germline V gene. Among the donors, all were healthy bone marrow donors. Use of 60 Vbeta and 13 Jbeta primers characterized the PCR. The repertoire was sequenced with immunoSEQ multiplex PCR; TCRdb's copy has only in-frame clones and lacks some. The data contain just over 150,000 clones, 82% of them seen just once; the ten biggest clones take up under 8%. The sample taken for sequencing was PBMCs. This clonotype was obtained from a woman aged 45 to 65 in good health and CMV-seropositive. The chain recombines TRBV5-1 with TRBJ1-1, with TRBD1 as a possible D gene (6 bases). The chain's CDR3 is CASSLSTGNTEAFF. The CDR3 region has the DNA TGCGCCAGCAGCTTATCGACAGGGAACACTGAAGCTTTCTTT. Supplemented by reference TRBV5-1 and TRBJ1-1, the full variable domain reads KAGVTQTPRYLIKTRGQQVTLSCSPISGHRSVSWYQQTPGQGLQFLFEYFSETQRNKGNFPGRFSGRQFSNSRSEMNVSTLELGDSALYLCASSLSTGNTEAFFGQGTRLTVV.